This T cell receptor (beta chain) is from a study of lymphopenia after photon versus proton radiotherapy. A word on this clone: The antigen remains unidentified.

Unmatched junction bases numbered 16, after V lost 8 bases and J lost 6 bases. CDR3 size: 17 residues. Germline V gene data show CDR1 as ENHRY and CDR2 as SYGVKD. Whole-study findings and limits: After the lymphocyte nadir, photon-treated repertoires showed oligoclonal expansion, especially of CD8+ Temra cells. Post-nadir TCR diversity decline inversely tracked overall survival among those who died. Under photons, naive T cells and diversity fell while effector/memory populations rose. Survival link was tested only in deceased patients; proton benefit remains a possibility.

The repertoire was sequenced with immunoSEQ multiplex PCR; TCRdb's copy has only in-frame clones and lacks some. This sample has roughly 36,000 clones, with under 90% found just once. This clonotype originated in a woman aged 50 to 65 with pancreatic cancer. V usage is TRBV10-3 and J usage is TRBJ1-5; 10 bases line up with TRBD1. Sequenced material: peripheral blood, taken from a patient treated with photon-based radiotherapy. The CDR3 is CAIDELPATGGFQPQHF. Here the CDR3 DNA reads TGTGCCATCGACGAACTTCCGGCGACAGGGGGCTTTCAGCCCCAGCATTTT.